This is a list of T cell receptor beta chains from one sample in a study of blood T cell repertoires in COVID-19. TCRdb's table, derived via immunoSEQ multiplex PCR, lists solely in-frame clones and lacks some. The sample has 150,000 to 200,000 clones; approximately 84% are singletons. The sample was PBMCs or T cells enriched from blood (not recorded which). Receptor source: a woman aged 50 to 65 who had recovered from COVID-19. The conserved cysteine and the conserved F or W are not part of the CDR3 here.

v_call	cdr3_aa
TRBV5-1	ASSPGLADVYEQY
TRBV10-2	ASAGGGELSTDTQY
TRBV7-3	ASSPSGSNTGELF
TRBV6-6	ASSWTSGYTDTQY
TRBV28	ASSPPRGTPLH
TRBV28	ATWDRILGEQY
TRBV3-1/TRBV3-2	ASSKTGGFVKNTGELF
TRBV4-3	ASSYLRGRLYNEQF
TRBV2	ASSEALRGREQY
TRBV24-1	ATSDFGRGREDTQY
TRBV19	ASSIGTGPYEQY
TRBV9	ASSKTGESLYEQY
TRBV7-9	ASSLPQGSWSSYGYT
TRBV15	ATSRVVKEATEAF
TRBV5-8	ASSVDLNYNEQF
TRBV9	ASKAGAGSPLH
TRBV19	ASRSRDRGYEQY
TRBV12-3/TRBV12-4	ASSLFSNTEAF
TRBV7-9	ASSLEGTGRAQPQH
TRBV4-2	ASSQEGQGVDTQY
TRBV28	ASSPPRDNIQY
TRBV28	ASSPSPDGRSQPQH
TRBV9	ASSRDRVTQPQH
TRBV27	ASSPRTKETQY
TRBV19	ASTTGTGGFAPLH
TRBV6-5	ASRPDGASEQY
TRBV6-5	ASSVENTEAF
TRBV3-1/TRBV3-2	ASSQEFEGGHLNTEAF
TRBV4-2	ASSQDDPSGRSTDTQY
TRBV6-4	ASSLEAGVAEQY
TRBV5-4	ASSWTSGFTDTQY
TRBV27	ASSLNQGAAEAF
TRBV18	ASSAAAGQGASQPQH
TRBV5-4	ASSMTGAETQY
TRBV18	ASSPGTGSNQPQH
TRBV12-3/TRBV12-4	ASSSSLVETQY
TRBV29-1	SVRGGGYEQY
TRBV11-3	ASSSPWPGVATGELF
TRBV14	ASSQETGVRLNEQF
TRBV7-2	ASSSTGDIGNTIY
TRBV27	ASSLSRGIYEQY
TRBV19	ASSPLGTANYGYT
TRBV7-9	ASSPGGQTEAF
TRBV25-1	ASRGQGVNSPLH
TRBV28	ASSSNGRAGETQY